Sequencing of this T cell receptor beta chain was carried out in a study of OX40 agonist ivuxolimab in advanced cancers. Broadly, across the study: Ivuxolimab was a fully human IgG2 agonistic monoclonal antibody targeting the costimulatory receptor OX40 (CD134). Intravenous ivuxolimab was administered to patients every 2 weeks at six dose levels: 0.01, 0.1, 0.3, 1.5, 3 and 10 mg/kg. Of the approximately 50 dose-escalation patients, hepatocellular carcinoma was present in some 19, melanoma in around 15, renal cell carcinoma in 9 and head and neck cancer in 9. The dose-escalation cohort was almost 85% male with a mean age of about 60 years, ranging from roughly 20 to 80. Prior anti-PD-1, anti-PD-L1 or anti-CTLA-4 therapy was permitted, and 40% to 50% of dose-escalation patients had received checkpoint inhibitors. Partial responses occurred in three dose-escalation patients, of whom one had hepatocellular carcinoma and two had cutaneous melanoma. The purpose of peripheral TCRbeta sequencing was to test whether ivuxolimab changed TCR sequence diversity and led to clonal T-cell expansion. The paper reports the monotherapy dose-escalation portion (N of about 50 patients) of the phase I ivuxolimab trial.

The full study reports these points: Antigen specificity was not determined for the clonally expanded peripheral T cells. Clonal expansion of both CD4+ and CD8+ blood T cells was observed from baseline to week 6 at doses 0.1 to 3.0 mg/kg. After ivuxolimab, more expanded clones were found on average in CD8+ T cells than in CD4+ T cells. Low levels of normalized T-cell clonal expansion were also shown by some nonresponding patients. In the 0.1-3.0 mg/kg groups, partial responders were among the patients with the lowest normalized peripheral clonal expansion, particularly in CD8+ T cells.

Patients with a history of autoimmune disease or receiving systemic immunosuppression were excluded from the trial. Peripheral blood for TCR sequencing was collected from all dose cohorts at baseline, on cycle 4 day 1, and on cycle 7 day 1. Samples came from an open-label, multicenter, first-in-human phase I dose-escalation trial of ivuxolimab. Adults with locally advanced or metastatic melanoma, renal cell carcinoma, hepatocellular carcinoma or head and neck squamous cell carcinoma were enrolled in the trial. Before TCR sequencing, CD4+ T cells and CD8+ T cells were sorted from peripheral blood as separate populations. V loses 4 bases of germline sequence and J loses 4 bases, and the interval between the two ends is 9 bases. The germline V gene (reference sequence) sets CDR1 to SGHNT and CDR2 to YYREEE. The CDR3 has 13 amino acids, counting the end cysteine and phenylalanine. CDR3 DNA only is kept here, 39 bases in frame from base 1.

For sequencing of the TCRbeta CDR3 region, genomic DNA was extracted from the sorted cells. TCRbeta CDR3 regions were sequenced using the immunoSEQ Assay. The source is immuneACCESS, and TCRdb retained only in-frame sequences with V and J called. Part of the clones is not carried over; for the studies checked, unresolved V genes explain less than half of this, and the remainder is unexplained. Within this sample are about 46,000 clones, with 82% of them counted one time only. The top ten clones comprise about 1.8% of the sample. A remark on this clone: The antigen it binds to is not known. Within one base of it there is no much larger clone, and no base qualities were kept.

In this chain, TRBV5-4 is recombined with TRBJ1-5, with the identity of the D gene unclear. Source: CD4+ or CD8+ T cells sorted from blood, taken in a trial of the OX40 agonist ivuxolimab. This sequence was found in an adult with an advanced solid tumor such as melanoma, head and neck, liver or kidney cancer. The CDR3 loop reads CASSPGENQPQHF. Read as DNA, the sequence is TGTGCCAGCAGCCCGGGCGAGAATCAGCCCCAGCATTTT.